The T cell receptor beta chain under discussion was sequenced for a study of control samples from healthy donors and cancer patients. The protocol was immunoSEQ multiplex PCR, while the TCRdb copy is restricted to in-frame clones and leaves out a portion. The sample comprises 25,000 to 30,000 clones, around nine tenths of which are singletons, and 1.6% rests with the top ten. V shed 5 bases, J shed 1 base, and the junction held 4 bases outside the gene matches. There are 15 residues in the CDR3. The germline gives CDR1 MNHEY, CDR2 SVGEGT. This TCR was recovered from a woman in her thirties or forties with lung cancer. The genes are TRBV6-2 or TRBV6-3 and TRBJ2-7; 11 positions agree with TRBD1. Sequenced input: PBMCs. CDR3 sequence reads: CASSLRDRGSYEQYF. Written as DNA, the CDR3 is TGTGCCAGCAGTCTCCGGGACAGGGGGTCCTACGAGCAGTACTTC.